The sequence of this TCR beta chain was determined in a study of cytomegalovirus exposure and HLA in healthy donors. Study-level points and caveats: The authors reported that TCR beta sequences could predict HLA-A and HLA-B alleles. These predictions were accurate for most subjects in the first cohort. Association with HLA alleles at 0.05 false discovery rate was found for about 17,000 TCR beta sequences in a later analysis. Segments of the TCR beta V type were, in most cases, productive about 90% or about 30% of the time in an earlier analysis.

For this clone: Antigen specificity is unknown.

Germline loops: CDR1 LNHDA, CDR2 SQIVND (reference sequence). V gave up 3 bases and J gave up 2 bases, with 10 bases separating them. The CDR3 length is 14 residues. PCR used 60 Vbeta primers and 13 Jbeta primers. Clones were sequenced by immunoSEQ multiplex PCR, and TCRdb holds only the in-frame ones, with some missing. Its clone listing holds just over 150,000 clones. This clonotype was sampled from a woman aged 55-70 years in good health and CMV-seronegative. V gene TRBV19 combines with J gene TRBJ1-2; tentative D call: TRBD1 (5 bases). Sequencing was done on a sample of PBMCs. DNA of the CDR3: TGTGCCAGTAGTATCTCTCAGGGAAACTATGGCTACACCTTC. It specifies CASSISQGNYGYTF.